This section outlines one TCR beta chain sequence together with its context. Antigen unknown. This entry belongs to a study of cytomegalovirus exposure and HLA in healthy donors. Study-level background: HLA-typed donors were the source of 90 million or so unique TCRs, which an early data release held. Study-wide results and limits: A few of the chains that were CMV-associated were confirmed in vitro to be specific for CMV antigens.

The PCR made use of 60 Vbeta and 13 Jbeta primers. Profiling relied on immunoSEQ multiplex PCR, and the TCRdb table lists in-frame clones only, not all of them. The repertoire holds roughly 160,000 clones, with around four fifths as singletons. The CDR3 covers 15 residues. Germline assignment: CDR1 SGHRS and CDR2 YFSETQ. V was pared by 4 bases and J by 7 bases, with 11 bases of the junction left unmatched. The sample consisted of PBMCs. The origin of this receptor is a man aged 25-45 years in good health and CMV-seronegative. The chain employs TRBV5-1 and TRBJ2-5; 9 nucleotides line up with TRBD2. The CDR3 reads CASSELAGIVGTQYF. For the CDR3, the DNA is TGCGCCAGCAGCGAGCTAGCGGGGATAGTAGGGACCCAGTACTTC.